These 14 T cell receptor beta chains were all obtained from the same sample, sequenced in a study of T cells in localized non-small cell lung cancer (dated by TCRdb to the early 2020s). The library was made by the immunoSEQ multiplex PCR assay. TCRdb holds this immuneACCESS table with in-frame rearrangements only. Some clones are missing; in checked studies, unresolved V genes explain under half, and the rest has no known cause. Within this sample are 90,000 to 95,000 clones, with about 87% of them counted one time only. Clones ranked in the top ten supply around 15% of the sample. Here the sequenced sample was peripheral blood, taken before any cancer treatment. Every receptor here comes from a man aged 40 to 70 with stage I squamous cell lung carcinoma.

The chain employs TRBV5-1 and TRBJ1-6, with 7 bases that match TRBD1. CDR1 SGHRS and CDR2 YFSETQ come from the germline V gene. The length of the CDR3 is 16 residues. Trimming cost V 2 bases and J 7 bases; bases outside gene matches: 9. For the CDR3, the DNA is TGCGCCAGCAGCTTTCAACCAGGGGGAGGGAATTCACCCCTCCACTTT. As protein: CASSFQPGGGNSPLHF.

The CDR3 here is CASSNAGELFF. The DNA of the CDR3 is TGTGCCAGCAGCAACGCCGGGGAGCTGTTTTTT. This chain joins TRBV2 and TRBJ2-2; no firm D call. Germline V lookup: CDR1 SNHLY, CDR2 FYNNEI. Trimming cost V 6 bases and J 6 bases, with 5 bases left between them. This CDR3 is built from 11 residues.

J is TRBJ1-2 and V is TRBV2; no reliable D call. From germline, CDR1 is SNHLY and CDR2 FYNNEI. The CDR3 spans 12 residues. Between the trimmed V and J ends, which lost 3 bases and 4 bases, there was a span of 6 bases. For the CDR3, the DNA is TGTGCCAGCAGTGACACGGCCTATGGCTACACCTTC. Residues: CASSDTAYGYTF.

This chain joins TRBV9 and TRBJ2-3; D is perhaps TRBD2 (5 bases). Germline CDR1 SGDLS, CDR2 YYNGEE. CDR3 length equals 15 residues. Trimming shortened V by 0 bases and J by 6 bases, and 14 bases separated the two germline ends. The CDR3 spells CASSVGFSGSDTQYF. The CDR3 DNA follows: TGTGCCAGCAGCGTAGGCTTCTCGGGGTCGGATACGCAGTATTTT.

This clone was seen a few times. The rearrangement uses TRBV18 and TRBJ2-2; no firm D call. Germline V gene sequence: CDR1 KGHSH, CDR2 LQKENI. V lost 5 bases to trimming and J lost 1 base, with 11 bases between them. The CDR3 has 15 residues. The chain's CDR3 is CASSTKAVNTGELFF. The DNA of the CDR3 is TGTGCCAGCTCAACAAAGGCGGTGAACACCGGGGAGCTGTTTTTT.

The rearrangement uses TRBV5-4 and TRBJ2-5; tentative D call: TRBD1 (6 bases). Germline V gives CDR1 SGHNT, CDR2 YYREEE (reference sequence). The CDR3 is 14 amino acids. Between the trimmed V and J ends, which lost 2 bases and 2 bases, there was a span of 10 bases. CDR3 nucleotide sequence: TGTGCCAGCAGCTTATTAACAGGGCAAGAGACCCAGTACTTC. Its translation: CASSLLTGQETQYF.

This sequence joins TRBV7-9 and TRBJ1-4; D unclear. Germline V lookup: CDR1 SEHNR, CDR2 FQNEAQ (reference sequence). The ends were cut back, 5 bases at V and 3 bases at J, with 10 bases in the middle. The CDR3 runs 14 residues. The DNA of the CDR3 is TGTGCCAGCAGCCCAGCCGGGGCTAATGAAAAACTGTTTTTT. This codes for CASSPAGANEKLFF.

The chain uses TRBV6-5 and TRBJ2-3; D is perhaps TRBD1 or TRBD2 (5 bases each). Germline V gene lookup returns CDR1 MNHEY and CDR2 SVGAGI. V was cut by 2 bases and J by 4 bases, with 10 bases left in between. The CDR3 has 14 residues. The CDR3 DNA follows: TGTGCCAGCAGTTACGACGGGGCCGCAGATACGCAGTATTTT. It encodes CASSYDGAADTQYF.

In its sample, this clone was seen a few times. The chain carries TRBV5-1 and TRBJ1-6, with D hard to call. The CDR3 extends over 13 amino acids. Trimming took off 0 bases at V and 2 bases at J, with 0 bases between the two ends. Per the germline V gene, CDR1 is SGHRS and CDR2 is YFSETQ. CDR3 loop: CASSLAYNSPLHF. CDR3 coding DNA: TGCGCCAGCAGCTTGGCCTATAATTCACCCCTCCACTTT.

This clone occurred once. The chain links TRBV11-2 to TRBJ2-7, with D possibly being TRBD2 (6 bases). Trimming pared 5 bases from V and 3 bases from J, leaving 17 bases between. The length of the CDR3 is 15 residues. Germline V lookup: CDR1 SGHAT, CDR2 FQNNGV. The DNA for the CDR3 is TGTGCCAGCAGCAATGCGGGGTATCAGGACTACGAGCAGTACTTC. It yields the protein CASSNAGYQDYEQYF. Full variable domain (rest looked up from reference TRBV11-2 and TRBJ2-7): EAGVAQSPRYKIIEKRQSVAFWCNPISGHATLYWYQQILGQGPKLLIQFQNNGVVDDSQLPKDRFSAERLKGVDSTLKIQPAKLEDSAVYLCASSNAGYQDYEQYFGPGTRLTVT.

V is TRBV28 and J is TRBJ1-4, with D possibly being TRBD1 (5 bases). V shed 2 bases and J shed 10 bases, with 11 bases lying between them. This CDR3 comprises 13 residues. Per germline, CDR1 MDHEN and CDR2 SYDVKM. The CDR3 loop reads CASSLGGVAKLFF. In nucleotides, the CDR3 is TGTGCCAGCAGTTTAGGAGGGGTTGCAAAACTGTTTTTT.

This clone was observed a few times. The chain uses TRBV5-4 and TRBJ1-3, with TRBD1 identical over 12 bases. The germline gives CDR1 SGHNT, CDR2 YYREEE (reference sequence). V shed 4 bases and J 4 bases; nucleotides not matched to a gene: 6. The CDR3 consists of 16 residues. This CDR3 reads CASSMGQGARGNTIYF. The CDR3 coding sequence is TGTGCCAGCAGCATGGGACAGGGGGCGCGGGGAAACACCATATATTTT.

This chain connects TRBV10-2 to TRBJ1-2; weak D call: TRBD1 (5 bases). Looked up from germline, CDR1 is WSHSY and CDR2 is SAAADI. The CDR3 is 15 residues long. The ends were cut back, 0 bases at V and 2 bases at J, with 10 bases in the middle. The chain's CDR3 is CASSESRGVNYGYTF. The CDR3 DNA follows: TGCGCCAGCAGTGAGTCGAGAGGGGTGAACTATGGCTACACCTTC.

This chain uses TRBV10-1 with TRBJ1-2; D uncertain. Germline CDR1 and CDR2: WNHNN and SYGVQD (reference sequence). Trimming cost V 4 bases and J 8 bases, with 14 bases left between them. This CDR3 contains 13 residues. In nucleotides, the CDR3 is TGCGCCAGCAGTGGTGGCAACTACGGGGGCTACACCTTC. Its protein is CASSGGNYGGYTF.